These 17 T cell receptor beta chains came from one sample sequenced in a study of T cell repertoires in cytomegalovirus infection. TCRdb re-analysed the reads in MiXCR, keeping a single row per CDR3 protein. The table lists some 180,000 distinct CDR3 sequences, approximately 9.6% of them singletons. What was sequenced was PBMCs. Receptors were obtained from a human donor in good health (CMV status not recorded). Some clones in this sample may be carry-over from other donors' samples.

This clonotype showed up many times. V is TRBV11-2 and J is TRBJ2-7; TRBD1 matches 7 bases. The CDR3 has 15 residues. Germline CDR1 and CDR2: SGHAT and FQNNGV. The V gene end was trimmed by 5 bases and the J gene end by 1 base; junction bases not matched to a gene: 8. The chain's CDR3 is CASSRGTVVSYEQYF. For the CDR3, the DNA is TGTGCCAGCAGCAGGGGGACAGTAGTATCCTACGAGCAGTACTTC. The whole variable domain, filled in from reference TRBV11-2 and TRBJ2-7, reads EAGVAQSPRYKIIEKRQSVAFWCNPISGHATLYWYQQILGQGPKLLIQFQNNGVVDDSQLPKDRFSAERLKGVDSTLKIQPAKLEDSAVYLCASSRGTVVSYEQYFGPGTRLTVT.

This clonotype came up many times. This sequence joins TRBV20-1 and TRBJ2-7; the match to TRBD2 covers 12 bases. Looked up from germline, CDR1 is DFQATT and CDR2 is SNEGSKA (reference sequence). After removal of 4 bases from V and 3 bases from J, the junction contained 4 bases not matched to a gene. This CDR3 contains 14 residues. CDR3 region: CSAKLAGGGYEQYF. DNA of the CDR3: TGCAGTGCTAAACTAGCGGGAGGAGGCTACGAGCAGTACTTC.

J is TRBJ2-3 and V is TRBV6-2 or TRBV6-3, with D possibly being TRBD2 (8 bases). The ends were cut back, 5 bases at V and 7 bases at J, with 31 bases in the middle. Germline-derived CDR1 and CDR2 are MNHEY and SVGEGT. The CDR3 spans 19 residues. The CDR3: CASSDRDRSPSGPRYTQYF. CDR3 DNA sequence: TGTGCCAGCAGTGACCGGGACAGAAGCCCTAGCGGGCCTCGGTATACGCAGTATTTT.

This clonotype appeared a few times. This rearrangement joins TRBV19 to TRBJ1-1; TRBD1 is a possible D gene (5 bases). Germline V gene lookup returns CDR1 LNHDA and CDR2 SQIVND (reference sequence). This CDR3 comprises 14 residues. Trimming took off 6 bases at V and 4 bases at J, with 15 bases between the two ends. In nucleotides, the CDR3 is TGTGCCAGTAGGGGAGTAGGGGCGAGCACTGAAGCTTTCTTT. Protein sequence: CASRGVGASTEAFF.

The rearrangement joins TRBV4-3 to TRBJ1-2, with TRBD1 matching over 8 bases. J was trimmed by 6 bases and V by 1 base; bases with no gene match: 7. This CDR3 spans 15 amino acids. CDR1 and CDR2 from the germline V gene are LGHNA and YSLEER. DNA for the CDR3: TGCGCCAGCAGCCAAGCCACAGGGGGAAAGGATGGCTACACCTTC. Protein product: CASSQATGGKDGYTF.

This clonotype was recorded many times. The chain recombines TRBV7-2 with TRBJ2-7, with 8 bases aligning to TRBD2. Germline CDR1 and CDR2: SGHTA and FQGNSA. The CDR3 contains 13 residues. V shed 5 bases and J 3 bases; nucleotides not matched to a gene: 3. CDR3 coding DNA: TGTGCCAGCAGCCCCCGGGGGGGCTACGAGCAGTACTTC. Residues: CASSPRGGYEQYF.

This clonotype was seen more than once but under ten times. The chain links TRBV5-1 to TRBJ2-1, with unresolved D. The CDR3 totals 14 residues. Per the germline V gene, CDR1 is SGHRS and CDR2 is YFSETQ. V lost 3 bases, J lost 0 bases, and 7 bases lay in between. The CDR3 sequence: CASSSGNSYNEQFF. CDR3 DNA: TGCGCCAGCAGCTCAGGTAACTCCTACAATGAGCAGTTCTTC.

This clonotype was recorded many times. The rearrangement joins TRBV7-2 to TRBJ1-2; D not certain. Germline V gene lookup returns CDR1 SGHTA and CDR2 FQGNSA. V dropped 0 bases and J dropped 7 bases, with 12 bases sitting between them. The CDR3 has 14 amino acids. The CDR3 sequence: CASSLAPPLGGYTF. DNA of the CDR3: TGTGCCAGCAGCTTAGCTCCCCCTTTAGGTGGCTACACCTTC.

The chain uses TRBV14 and TRBJ2-7; no definite D call. The CDR3 has 14 amino acids. Per the germline V gene, CDR1 is SGHDN and CDR2 is FVKESK. Between the trimmed V and J ends, which lost 4 bases and 3 bases, there was a span of 13 bases. The CDR3 DNA reads TGTGCCAGCAGCCCACTTACTGGGGACTACGAGCAGTACTTC. Its protein product is CASSPLTGDYEQYF.

This clonotype was counted ten times or more. This chain joins TRBV7-2 and TRBJ1-1, with no clear D. Trimming left V 1 base short and J 4 bases short, with 10 bases between. This CDR3 has 14 amino acids. Germline CDR1 and CDR2: SGHTA and FQGNSA. For the CDR3, the DNA is TGTGCCAGCAGCTTAGACCGCTTTGGCACTGAAGCTTTCTTT. Its protein is CASSLDRFGTEAFF.

This clonotype was observed many times. The V and J genes are TRBV7-9 and TRBJ1-1, with TRBD1 matching over 7 bases. Germline values: CDR1 SEHNR, CDR2 FQNEAQ (reference sequence). The V segment lost 6 bases and the J segment 6 bases; nucleotides outside the gene matches: 13. The CDR3 contains 15 residues. CDR3 sequence reads: CASSHRQGRLAEAFF. The CDR3 DNA sequence: TGTGCCAGCAGTCACCGACAGGGAAGATTGGCTGAAGCTTTCTTT.

CDR3 sequence: CASSWGGSNQPQHF. The CDR3, as DNA: TGTGCCAGTAGTTGGGGGGGTAGCAATCAGCCCCAGCATTTT. J is TRBJ1-5 and V is TRBV19, with a tentative D call TRBD1 (5 bases). Germline loops: CDR1 LNHDA, CDR2 SQIVND (reference sequence). There are 14 residues in the CDR3. V was clipped by 5 bases and J by 0 bases, with 8 bases between them.

This clonotype was counted at least ten times. V and J are TRBV6-2 or TRBV6-3 and TRBJ2-7; possible D gene TRBD2, 5 bases. The ends were cut back, 6 bases at V and 2 bases at J, with 14 bases in the middle. This CDR3 spans 14 amino acids. The germline CDR1 and CDR2 sequences are MNHEY and SVGEGT. DNA for the CDR3: TGTGCCAGCAGCCCCCGGGGTCGCACCTACGAGCAGTACTTC. It specifies CASSPRGRTYEQYF.

This chain uses TRBV7-2 with TRBJ1-4; D possibly corresponds to TRBD1 (6 bases). Per germline, CDR1 SGHTA and CDR2 FQGNSA. With 1 base removed from V and 4 bases from J, the gap between germline ends came to 10 bases. CDR3 length: 15 residues. The CDR3, as DNA: TGTGCCAGCAGCTTAGTTGGGGGCGTTAATGAAAAACTGTTTTTT. Translated: CASSLVGGVNEKLFF. The variable domain in full, with the rest retrieved from reference TRBV7-2 and TRBJ1-4, is GAGVSQSPSNKVTEKGKDVELRCDPISGHTALYWYRQSLGQGLEFLIYFQGNSAPDKSGLPSDRFSAERTGGSVSTLTIQRTQQEDSAVYLCASSLVGGVNEKLFFGSGTQLSVL.

The chain links TRBV28 to TRBJ2-1, with unresolved D. The CDR3 totals 14 residues. Germline lookup yields CDR1 MDHEN and CDR2 SYDVKM. With 2 bases removed from V and 8 bases from J, the gap between germline ends came to 13 bases. CDR3 in amino acids: CASSLLRQRHEQFF. The CDR3 region has the DNA TGTGCCAGCAGTTTACTCCGTCAACGCCATGAGCAGTTCTTC.

Ten or more counts support this clonotype. The rearrangement joins TRBV7-6 to TRBJ2-3; D gene unclear. In germline, CDR1 is SGHVS, CDR2 FNYEAQ. This CDR3 has 13 residues. Trimming pared 1 base from V and 2 bases from J, leaving 4 bases between. CDR3 sequence reads: CASSLGPTDTQYF. The CDR3, as DNA: TGTGCCAGCAGCTTAGGACCCACAGATACGCAGTATTTT.

This clonotype occurred many times. The chain has TRBV7-2 and TRBJ2-3, with 8 nucleotides matching TRBD1. The junction had 6 bases not matched to a gene; V was cut back by 5 bases and J by 2 bases. CDR1 and CDR2 from the germline V gene are SGHTA and FQGNSA. The CDR3 covers 15 residues. The CDR3 is CASSRDRRYTDTQYF. The CDR3 coding sequence is TGTGCCAGCAGCAGGGACAGGCGATACACAGATACGCAGTATTTT.